This TCR beta chain was retrieved from a study of OX40 agonist ivuxolimab in advanced cancers. Some background on the complete study: Ivuxolimab was a fully human IgG2 agonistic monoclonal antibody targeting the costimulatory receptor OX40 (CD134). Intravenous ivuxolimab was administered to patients every 2 weeks at six dose levels: 0.01, 0.1, 0.3, 1.5, 3 and 10 mg/kg. Among the approximately 50 dose-escalation patients, approximately 20 had hepatocellular carcinoma, roughly 15 melanoma, 9 renal cell carcinoma and 9 head and neck cancer. In the dose-escalation cohort, approximately 82% of patients were male, and the mean age was roughly 60 years with a range of about 20 to 79. Prior anti-PD-1, anti-PD-L1 or anti-CTLA-4 therapy was permitted, and 30% to 50% of dose-escalation patients had received checkpoint inhibitors. Partial responses occurred in three dose-escalation patients: two with cutaneous melanoma and one with hepatocellular carcinoma. The purpose of peripheral TCRbeta sequencing was to test whether ivuxolimab changed TCR sequence diversity and led to clonal T-cell expansion. The paper reports the monotherapy dose-escalation portion (N = 52 patients) of the phase I ivuxolimab trial. Findings and caveats that apply to the study as a whole: Low levels of normalized T-cell clonal expansion were also seen in some patients who did not respond. The antigen specificity of the clonally expanded peripheral T cells was not determined. After ivuxolimab, more expanded clones were found on average in CD8+ T cells than in CD4+ T cells. At doses of 0.1 to 3.0 mg/kg, clonal expansion of both CD4+ and CD8+ T cells in blood was seen between baseline and week 6. In the 0.1-3.0 mg/kg groups, partial responders had among the lowest normalized peripheral clonal expansion, particularly in CD8+ T cells.

Per the germline V gene, SGHTA is the CDR1 and FQGTGA is the CDR2. Trimmed from V: 2 bases; trimmed from J: 6 bases; junction bases lacking a gene match: 6. Including the terminal cysteine and phenylalanine, the CDR3 comprises 15 residues. Only CDR3 DNA is held: 45 bases, read in frame from base 1. Concerning this clone: This receptor's antigen is unknown. No per-base quality is available; no much larger clone lies one base away.

For sequencing of the TCRbeta CDR3 region, genomic DNA was extracted from the sorted cells. TCRbeta CDR3 regions were sequenced using the immunoSEQ Assay. The immuneACCESS repertoire file appears here via TCRdb, limited to in-frame rearrangements. These files lack a portion of the clones; in checked studies, under half of the deficit traces to unresolved V genes, and the cause of the others is not known. The sample contains about 86,000 clones, around 88% of them found a single time. The ten largest clones take up 1.3% to 1.5% of the sample. Patients with autoimmune disease history or receiving systemic immunosuppression were excluded from the trial. In every dose cohort, peripheral blood was drawn for TCR sequencing at baseline, cycle 4 day 1, and cycle 7 day 1. The samples were drawn from a first-in-human, open-label, multicenter phase I dose-escalation trial of ivuxolimab. Adults with locally advanced or metastatic head and neck squamous cell, hepatocellular, melanoma or renal cell carcinoma were enrolled in the trial. Before TCR sequencing, CD4+ and CD8+ T cells were separately sorted from peripheral blood.

The input for sequencing was CD4+ or CD8+ T cells sorted from blood, taken in a trial of the OX40 agonist ivuxolimab. In this chain, TRBV7-3 is recombined with TRBJ2-3; 9 nucleotides in the junction match TRBD1. This receptor was obtained from an adult with an advanced solid tumor such as melanoma, head and neck, liver or kidney cancer. The DNA sequence reads TGTGCCAGCAGCTTATCGGGACAGGGTGGCGATACGCAGTATTTT. Its protein reads: CASSLSGQGGDTQYF.